One and the same sample provided the 18 T cell receptor beta chains below, sequenced in a study of beta chain features in type 1 diabetes. The sequenced template was cDNA made from the entire isolated RNA. TCRdb's table, derived via immunoSEQ multiplex PCR, lists solely in-frame clones and lacks some. The table records hundreds of thousands of clones, about 29% of them present only once. The sample comprised naive CD4+ T cells from blood. The receptors were gathered from a man between 18 and 35 years old in good health.

This clone came up a few times. The chain couples TRBV2 to TRBJ2-1, with D possibly being TRBD2 (6 bases). V gave up 7 bases and J gave up 6 bases, with 16 bases separating them. The CDR3 contains 14 residues. Germline CDR1 and CDR2: SNHLY and FYNNEI. The CDR3 nucleotides read TGTGCCAGCAATTTGGAGGGCCGTGGCAATGAGCAGTTCTTC. Amino acid sequence: CASNLEGRGNEQFF.

CDR3 in amino acids: CSVGEGVNEKLFF. CDR3 bases: TGCAGCGTTGGAGAAGGGGTTAATGAAAAACTGTTTTTT. The J gene is TRBJ1-4, the V gene TRBV29-1, with D possibly matching TRBD1 (5 bases). CDR3 length: 13 amino acids. Germline V gene sequence: CDR1 SQVTM, CDR2 ANQGSEA. The ends were cut back, 4 bases at V and 4 bases at J, with 10 bases in the middle.

The V and J genes are TRBV18 and TRBJ1-1; D is ambiguous. Deletions cut 2 bases from V and 1 base from J, with 11 bases between. The CDR3 covers 15 residues. Germline V lookup: CDR1 KGHSH, CDR2 LQKENI. The DNA for the CDR3 is TGTGCCAGCTCACCATCTATAGGGAAGAACACTGAAGCTTTCTTT. Protein sequence: CASSPSIGKNTEAFF.

This sequence joins TRBV7-2 and TRBJ2-1, with 10 positions matching TRBD2. V was clipped by 3 bases and J by 5 bases; unmatched bases: 4. The CDR3 is made up of 15 amino acids. Germline CDR1 SGHTA, CDR2 FQGNSA. This chain's CDR3 is CASSFALAGDNEQFF. CDR3 DNA sequence: TGTGCCAGCAGCTTCGCCCTAGCGGGAGACAATGAGCAGTTCTTC.

The rearrangement joins TRBV7-9 to TRBJ2-1; 7 bases are a match to TRBD2. V shed 6 bases, J shed 4 bases, and the junction held 3 bases outside the gene matches. The length of the CDR3 is 13 residues. Germline values: CDR1 SEHNR, CDR2 FQNEAQ (reference sequence). This CDR3 reads CASRQAGYNEQFF. CDR3 nucleotides: TGTGCCAGCAGACAAGCGGGATACAATGAGCAGTTCTTC.

This clone was seen only a few times. The J gene is TRBJ2-7, the V gene TRBV30, with 7 bases aligning to TRBD2. The V gene's germline CDR1 is GTSNPN and CDR2 SVGIG (reference sequence). With V trimmed by 4 bases and J by 0 bases, 3 bases remained unmatched. The CDR3 has 13 residues. CDR3 protein: CAWTTSFSYEQYF. The DNA for the CDR3 is TGTGCCTGGACGACTAGCTTCTCCTACGAGCAGTACTTC.

This clone occurred a few times. V is TRBV30 and J is TRBJ2-1; TRBD2 matches at 7 bases. CDR3 length: 11 residues. Germline V lookup: CDR1 GTSNPN, CDR2 SVGIG (reference sequence). CDR3 in amino acids: CGGGRGDEQFF. As DNA, the CDR3 is TGTGGTGGCGGGAGAGGGGATGAGCAGTTCTTC.

V gene TRBV30 combines with J gene TRBJ1-1; 7 positions match TRBD1. The V gene end was trimmed by 3 bases and the J gene end by 5 bases; junction bases not matched to a gene: 9. Germline V gives CDR1 GTSNPN, CDR2 SVGIG (reference sequence). The CDR3 length is 14 residues. The CDR3 bases are TGTGCCTGGAGGATACAGGGGTTGAGTACTGAAGCTTTCTTT. Its protein product is CAWRIQGLSTEAFF.

This clone was found a few times. The CDR3 sequence is CAWSADSYYGYTF. The CDR3 bases are TGTGCCTGGAGTGCTGACAGTTACTATGGCTACACCTTC. The chain combines TRBV30 with TRBJ1-2; D might be TRBD1 (5 bases). The CDR3 is 13 amino acids. CDR1 and CDR2 from the germline V gene are GTSNPN and SVGIG (reference sequence). Trimming removed 1 base from V and 3 bases from J, with 9 bases in between.

The V call is TRBV7-2, the J call TRBJ2-2; D gene unclear. V was trimmed by 4 bases and J by 0 bases, leaving 6 bases between them. The CDR3 is 14 amino acids. Germline V gene lookup returns CDR1 SGHTA and CDR2 FQGNSA. This CDR3 is CASSSDTNTGELFF. CDR3 in DNA: TGTGCCAGCAGCTCCGACACGAACACCGGGGAGCTGTTTTTT.

This clone was detected only a few times. The chain joins TRBV29-1 to TRBJ2-7, with D perhaps TRBD1 or TRBD2 (6 bases each). The CDR3 is made up of 14 amino acids. The V and J ends lost 3 bases and 5 bases respectively, with 17 bases between them. CDR1 and CDR2 (germline): SQVTM, ANQGSEA. DNA for the CDR3: TGCAGCGTTGAGGGGGGACATGGATTCGACGAGCAGTACTTC. This codes for CSVEGGHGFDEQYF.

The chain couples TRBV7-8 to TRBJ2-5, with TRBD2 matching 16 bases. The V and J ends lost 4 bases and 5 bases, in that order; junction bases with no gene match: 13. The V gene's germline CDR1 is SGHVS and CDR2 FQNEAQ. This CDR3 has 19 amino acids. The CDR3, as DNA: TGTGCCAGCAGCTCCGCGGGGACTAGCGGGAGGGGCGTGTTGGAGACCCAGTACTTC. Amino acids: CASSSAGTSGRGVLETQYF.

This clone was seen only a few times. CDR3 loop: CASREGPSQFF. The CDR3 DNA is TGCGCCAGCAGAGAGGGCCCCTCGCAGTTCTTC. The J gene is TRBJ2-1, the V gene TRBV5-1, with D tentatively TRBD2 (5 bases). Trimming stripped 5 bases from V and 12 bases from J, with 12 bases between. The germline CDR1 and CDR2 sequences are SGHRS and YFSETQ. The length of the CDR3 is 11 residues.

This clone was found a few times. The chain employs TRBV29-1 and TRBJ2-2; D is ambiguous. In germline, CDR1 is SQVTM, CDR2 ANQGSEA. CDR3 size: 13 residues. Trimming took 1 base from V and 6 from J, leaving 9 bases between them. CDR3 amino acids: CSVEGGSAGELFF. The CDR3 nucleotides are TGCAGCGTTGAAGGGGGTTCGGCCGGGGAGCTGTTTTTT.

This clone was picked up a small number of times. The V call is TRBV5-1, the J call TRBJ2-7; TRBD1 agrees at 8 bases. CDR3 size: 15 residues. The ends lost 0 bases at V and 4 bases at J; junction bases unmatched: 6. CDR1 is SGHRS and CDR2 is YFSETQ in the germline V gene. The CDR3 nucleotides are TGCGCCAGCAGCTTGGAGGCAGGGGGCTTTTACGAGCAGTACTTC. Amino acids: CASSLEAGGFYEQYF.

This clone has a handful of counts. This chain joins TRBV30 and TRBJ1-5; maybe TRBD1 (6 bases). Trimming took off 2 bases at V and 4 bases at J, with 9 bases between the two ends. Germline loops: CDR1 GTSNPN, CDR2 SVGIG (reference sequence). CDR3 length equals 13 residues. CDR3 sequence (DNA): TGTGCCTGGAGTAGGGACACAAATCAGCCCCAGCATTTT. It specifies CAWSRDTNQPQHF.

The chain joins TRBV5-1 to TRBJ1-5, with 10 bases lining up with TRBD1. The V segment lost 0 bases and the J segment 5 bases; nucleotides outside the gene matches: 5. Germline values: CDR1 SGHRS, CDR2 YFSETQ. This CDR3 comprises 16 residues. The CDR3 DNA reads as TGCGCCAGCAGCTTGGATCCGGGACAGGGGTATCAGCCCCAGCATTTT. Protein product: CASSLDPGQGYQPQHF. Filled out from reference TRBV5-1 and TRBJ1-5, the complete variable domain reads KAGVTQTPRYLIKTRGQQVTLSCSPISGHRSVSWYQQTPGQGLQFLFEYFSETQRNKGNFPGRFSGRQFSNSRSEMNVSTLELGDSALYLCASSLDPGQGYQPQHFGDGTRLSIL.

The chain couples TRBV7-9 to TRBJ2-3; 10 positions agree with TRBD1. With 5 bases clipped from V and 7 bases from J, the junction kept 6 bases outside the gene matches. The CDR3 length is 14 residues. The V gene's germline CDR1 is SEHNR and CDR2 FQNEAQ (reference sequence). CDR3 in amino acids: CASSRDRGGNTQYF. CDR3 DNA: TGTGCCAGCAGCCGGGACAGGGGAGGAAATACGCAGTATTTT. Filled out from reference TRBV7-9 and TRBJ2-3, the complete variable domain reads DTGVSQNPRHKITKRGQNVTFRCDPISEHNRLYWYRQTLGQGPEFLTYFQNEAQLEKSRLLSDRFSAERPKGSFSTLEIQRTEQGDSAMYLCASSRDRGGNTQYFGPGTRLTVL.